This passage covers 12 T cell receptor beta chains from one sample sequenced in a study of T cell clonality in common variable immunodeficiency (dated by TCRdb to 2014 to 2015). The method was the immunoSEQ multiplex PCR assay. In TCRdb, the immuneACCESS table is reduced to in-frame sequences with V and J assigned. These tables do not hold every clone; where another copy was compared, an unresolved V gene accounts for under half, and the others remain unexplained. The table records approximately 46,000 clones for this sample, and not one of them appears only once. About 6% of the sample is taken by the ten largest. The specimen sequenced was peripheral blood mononuclear cells. The origin of the receptors is a person aged 18 to 70 in good health.

As concerns this clone: The CDR3 end lies 3 residues beyond the end of the read and is filled in from the germline J gene. This chain links TRBV30 with TRBJ1-2; D uncertain. The germline V gene has CDR1 GTSNPN and CDR2 SVGIG (reference sequence). This CDR3 has 13 amino acids. The CDR3 DNA, read in part, is TGTGCCTGGAGCGTCTTACGCACAGATACC. It specifies CAWSVLRTDT. The full CDR3 protein reads CAWSVLRTDTYTF.

The table lists this clone with many counts. The read falls 3 residues short of the CDR3 end, and the missing part is taken from the germline J gene. This chain connects TRBV7-2 to TRBJ2-6; D is possibly TRBD2 (6 bases). Trimming removed 0 bases from V and 3 bases from J, with 6 bases in between. The CDR3 is 15 residues long. Germline CDR1 SGHTA, CDR2 FQGNSA. The CDR3 DNA, read in part, is TGTGCCAGCAGCTTAGCGGGGGGTGGGGCCAACGTC. This encodes CASSLAGGGANV. The complete CDR3 protein is CASSLAGGGANVLTF.

The sample holds many counts of this clone. The CDR3 end lies 3 residues beyond the end of the read and is filled in from the germline J gene. The V call is TRBV5-4, the J call TRBJ1-2, with D perhaps TRBD1 (6 bases). CDR1 is SGHNT, CDR2 YYREEE, per germline (reference sequence). Trimming shortened V by 4 bases and J by 4 bases, and 17 bases separated the two germline ends. There are 15 residues in the CDR3. The sequenced CDR3 bases are TGTGCCAGCAGCCTCGAACAGGGTTGGGTCTATGGC. Translating gives CASSLEQGWVYG. The CDR3 in full is CASSLEQGWVYGYTF.

This clone was seen many times. With the read ending 3 residues before the CDR3 end, the germline J gene is used to fill in that end. This chain joins TRBV20-1 and TRBJ2-1, with TRBD1 identical over 8 bases. This CDR3 comprises 19 residues. The V segment lost 0 bases and the J segment 1 base; nucleotides outside the gene matches: 14. The germline gives CDR1 DFQATT, CDR2 SNEGSKA (reference sequence). The DNA read from the CDR3 is TGCAGTGCTAGAGACATAGGCGGACAGGGAGGTGGATCCTACAATGAG. Amino acids: CSARDIGGQGGGSYNE. The CDR3 in its entirety is CSARDIGGQGGGSYNEQFF.

This clone was detected many times. With the read ending 3 residues before the CDR3 end, the germline J gene is used to fill in that end. The chain carries TRBV20-1 and TRBJ2-3; 7 nucleotides match TRBD1. The CDR3 is 16 amino acids. Germline-derived CDR1 and CDR2 are DFQATT and SNEGSKA (reference sequence). The CDR3 reads CSARDSKTGSNQPQYF. CDR3 DNA (partial): TGCAGTGCTAGAGATTCGAAGACAGGGAGCAATCAGCCG.

This clone was recorded at least ten times. The CDR3 goes on 3 residues after the read ends, and that part is filled in from the germline J gene. The rearrangement joins TRBV7-6 to TRBJ2-7; 10 nucleotides align to TRBD1. J was trimmed by 0 bases and V by 5 bases; bases with no gene match: 1. CDR1 is SGHVS, CDR2 FNYEAQ, per germline. This CDR3 is built from 14 residues. Incomplete CDR3 DNA: TGTGCCAGCAGCCGACAGGGGGCCTCCTACGAG. This sequence encodes CASSRQGASYE. The entire CDR3 sequence reads CASSRQGASYEQYF.

This clone appeared a few times. The CDR3 extends 3 residues past the end of the read, so its final part is completed from the germline J gene. This chain joins TRBV29-1 and TRBJ2-3; TRBD2 agrees at 7 bases. The CDR3 runs 12 residues. The V gene's germline CDR1 is SQVTM and CDR2 ANQGSEA. CDR3 residues: CSTLKSGEPQYF. The CDR3 DNA, read in part, is TGCAGCACTTTAAAGAGCGGGGAGCCG.

Only a few counts were recorded for this clone. The read comes to an end 3 residues before the CDR3 does, leaving the germline J gene to fill in the end. The chain carries TRBV5-1 and TRBJ2-2; TRBD1 matches 11 bases. This CDR3 region has 14 residues. Trimming took 6 bases from V and 6 from J; bases not matched to a gene: 4. Germline CDR1 is SGHRS and CDR2 is YFSETQ. CDR3 DNA, as far as it was read: TGCGCCAGCAATAAGGGACAGGGGGCCGGGGAG. It is translated as CASNKGQGAGE. The CDR3 in full is CASNKGQGAGELFF.

This clone was found many times. CDR3 region: CASSNRDNQPQHF. The part of the CDR3 DNA that was read is TGTGCCAGCAGCAACAGGGACAATCAGCCC. The rearrangement joins TRBV6-2 or TRBV6-3 to TRBJ1-5, with D possibly TRBD1 on 6 matching bases. The read ends 3 residues shy of where the CDR3 ends; the end is completed using the germline J gene. Trimming pared 6 bases from V and 3 bases from J, leaving 9 bases between. Germline CDR1 MNHEY, CDR2 SVGEGT. CDR3 length: 13 residues.

With respect to this clone: Read sequence stops 3 residues before the CDR3 end, and the germline J gene provides the missing end. The V call is TRBV7-2, the J call TRBJ1-1; D is possibly TRBD1 (5 bases). The CDR3 has 17 residues. Germline V gene data show CDR1 as SGHTA and CDR2 as FQGNSA. The CDR3 bases that were read are TGTGCCAGCAGCTTAGCCGGCGGTGGGACTATATCCTACGAG. This codes for CASSLAGGGTISYE. The whole CDR3 protein is CASSLAGGGTISYEAFF.

Regarding this clone: With the read ending 3 residues before the CDR3 end, the germline J gene is used to fill in that end. This chain connects TRBV19 to TRBJ2-7, with a tentative D call TRBD1 (5 bases). Trimming removed 0 bases from V and 6 bases from J, with 12 bases in between. The CDR3 runs to 14 residues. Germline CDR1 is LNHDA and CDR2 is SQIVND (reference sequence). The CDR3 loop is CASSIDLGLGEQYF. The sequenced CDR3 bases are TGTGCCAGTAGTATAGATCTGGGGCTGGGCGAG.

Many counts were recorded for this clone. The sequence runs out 3 residues before the end of the CDR3; the remainder is reconstructed from the germline J gene. This rearrangement joins TRBV20-1 to TRBJ2-3, with 13 bases fitting TRBD2. This CDR3 is built from 15 residues. Per germline, CDR1 DFQATT and CDR2 SNEGSKA (reference sequence). After removal of 1 base from V and 4 bases from J, the junction contained 2 bases not matched to a gene. The CDR3 sequence: CSARGTSGGPDTQYF. CDR3 DNA (partial): TGCAGTGCTAGAGGGACTAGCGGGGGTCCAGATACG.